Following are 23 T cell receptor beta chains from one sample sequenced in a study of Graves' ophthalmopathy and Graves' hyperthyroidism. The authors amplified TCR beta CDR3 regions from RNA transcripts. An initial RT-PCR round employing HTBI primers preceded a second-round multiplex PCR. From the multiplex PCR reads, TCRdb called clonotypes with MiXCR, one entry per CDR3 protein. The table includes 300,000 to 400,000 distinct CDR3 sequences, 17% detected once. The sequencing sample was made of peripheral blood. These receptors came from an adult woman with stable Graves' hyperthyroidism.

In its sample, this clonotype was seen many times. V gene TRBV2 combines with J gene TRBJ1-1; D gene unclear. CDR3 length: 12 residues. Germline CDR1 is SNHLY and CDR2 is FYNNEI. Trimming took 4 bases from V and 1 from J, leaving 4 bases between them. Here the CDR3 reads CASSAENTEAFF. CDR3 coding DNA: TGTGCCAGCAGTGCGGAGAACACTGAAGCTTTCTTT.

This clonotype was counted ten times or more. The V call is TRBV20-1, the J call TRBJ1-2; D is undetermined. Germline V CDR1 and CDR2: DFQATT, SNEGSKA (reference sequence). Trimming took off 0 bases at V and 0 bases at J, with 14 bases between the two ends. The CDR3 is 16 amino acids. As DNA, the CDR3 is TGCAGTGCTAGAGATAGTTTCGGAAGATCTAACTATGGCTACACCTTC. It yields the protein CSARDSFGRSNYGYTF.

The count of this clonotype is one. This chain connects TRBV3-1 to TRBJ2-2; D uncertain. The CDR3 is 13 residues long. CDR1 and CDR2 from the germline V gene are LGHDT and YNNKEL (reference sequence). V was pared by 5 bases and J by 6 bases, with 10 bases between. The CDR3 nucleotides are TGTGCCAGCAGCTCCCGCCCGCCCGGGGAGCTGTTTTTT. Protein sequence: CASSSRPPGELFF. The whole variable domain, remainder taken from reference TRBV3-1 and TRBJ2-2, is DTAVSQTPKYLVTQMGNDKSIKCEQNLGHDTMYWYKQDSKKFLKIMFSYNNKELIINETVPNRFSPKSPDKAHLNLHINSLELGDSAVYFCASSSRPPGELFFGEGSRLTVL.

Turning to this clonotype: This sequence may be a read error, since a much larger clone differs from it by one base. The CDR3 DNA sequence: TGTGCCGGCAATTTATTTAGGGGGGTCCCATATAGTGAGCAGTTCTTC. Protein: CAGNLFRGVPYSEQFF. The chain recombines TRBV12-3 or TRBV12-4 with TRBJ2-1; tentatively, D is TRBD1 or TRBD2 (6 bases each). V was pared by 11 bases and J by 9 bases, with 29 bases between. The CDR3 runs to 16 residues.

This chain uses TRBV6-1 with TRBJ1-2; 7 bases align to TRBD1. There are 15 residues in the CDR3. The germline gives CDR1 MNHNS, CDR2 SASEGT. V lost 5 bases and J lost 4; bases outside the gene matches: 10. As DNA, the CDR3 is TGTGCCAGCAGTAAGGGACAGAGCTTCGGCTATGGCTACACCTTC. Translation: CASSKGQSFGYGYTF.

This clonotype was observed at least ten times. The CDR3, as DNA: TGCGCCAGCAGCCAAGAGTTCGGGACACAGCACTTCCGCAGCAATCAGCCCCAGCATTTT. It yields the protein CASSQEFGTQHFRSNQPQHF. This chain links TRBV4-1 with TRBJ1-5; the D gene is possibly TRBD1 (6 bases). Trimming pared 0 bases from V and 1 base from J, leaving 22 bases between. This CDR3 has 20 residues. CDR1 is MGHRA and CDR2 is YSYEKL in the germline V gene.

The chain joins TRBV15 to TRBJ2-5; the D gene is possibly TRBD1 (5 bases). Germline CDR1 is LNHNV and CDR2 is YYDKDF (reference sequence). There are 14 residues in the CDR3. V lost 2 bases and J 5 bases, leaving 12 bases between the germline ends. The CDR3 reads CATSRQRRGETQYF. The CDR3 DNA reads TGTGCCACCAGCAGACAGCGTAGGGGTGAGACCCAGTACTTC.

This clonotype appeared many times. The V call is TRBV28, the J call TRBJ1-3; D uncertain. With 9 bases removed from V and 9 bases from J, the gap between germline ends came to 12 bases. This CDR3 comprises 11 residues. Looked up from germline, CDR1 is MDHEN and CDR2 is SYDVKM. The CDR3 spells CASIALGTIYF. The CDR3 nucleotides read TGTGCCAGTATCGCCCTGGGCACCATATATTTT.

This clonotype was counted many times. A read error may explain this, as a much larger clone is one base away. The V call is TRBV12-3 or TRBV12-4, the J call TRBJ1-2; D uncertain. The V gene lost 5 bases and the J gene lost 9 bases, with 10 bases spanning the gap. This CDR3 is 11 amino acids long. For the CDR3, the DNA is TGTGCCAGCAGTGAAGGAGGGTGCTACACCTTC. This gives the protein CASSEGGCYTF.

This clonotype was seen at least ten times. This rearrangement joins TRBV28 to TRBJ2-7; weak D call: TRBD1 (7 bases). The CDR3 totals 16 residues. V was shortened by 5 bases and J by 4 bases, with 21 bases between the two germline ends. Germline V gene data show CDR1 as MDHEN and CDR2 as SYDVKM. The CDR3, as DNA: TGTGCCAGCAGTGAGATCGGGGGACAGCTTTTTTACGAGCAGTACTTC. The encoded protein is CASSEIGGQLFYEQYF.

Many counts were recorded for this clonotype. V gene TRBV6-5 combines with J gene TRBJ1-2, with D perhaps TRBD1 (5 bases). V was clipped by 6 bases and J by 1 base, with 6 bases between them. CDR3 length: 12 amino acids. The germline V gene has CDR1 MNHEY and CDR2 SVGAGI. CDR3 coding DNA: TGTGCCAGCAGGACAGTTAACTATGGCTACACCTTC. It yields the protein CASRTVNYGYTF.

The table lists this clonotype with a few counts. This chain's CDR3 is CASSLWGTGRGETQYF. In DNA form, the CDR3 reads TGTGCCAGCAGTTTATGGGGTACCGGGAGGGGGGAGACCCAGTACTTC. The genes are TRBV28 and TRBJ2-5, with TRBD2 identical over 8 bases. The trim removed 0 bases at V and 5 bases at J, leaving 8 bases unmatched. The CDR3 has 16 residues. From germline, CDR1 is MDHEN and CDR2 SYDVKM. Supplemented by reference TRBV28 and TRBJ2-5, the full variable domain reads DVKVTQSSRYLVKRTGEKVFLECVQDMDHENMFWYRQDPGLGLRLIYFSYDVKMKEKGDIPEGYSVSREKKERFSLILESASTNQTSMYLCASSLWGTGRGETQYFGPGTRLLVL.

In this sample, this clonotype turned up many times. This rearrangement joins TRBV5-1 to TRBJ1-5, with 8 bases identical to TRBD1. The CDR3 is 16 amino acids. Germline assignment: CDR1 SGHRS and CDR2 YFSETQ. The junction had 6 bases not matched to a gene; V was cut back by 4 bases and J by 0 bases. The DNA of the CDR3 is TGCGCCAGCAGCGCCGGGACAGGAGTTAGCAATCAGCCCCAGCATTTT. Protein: CASSAGTGVSNQPQHF.

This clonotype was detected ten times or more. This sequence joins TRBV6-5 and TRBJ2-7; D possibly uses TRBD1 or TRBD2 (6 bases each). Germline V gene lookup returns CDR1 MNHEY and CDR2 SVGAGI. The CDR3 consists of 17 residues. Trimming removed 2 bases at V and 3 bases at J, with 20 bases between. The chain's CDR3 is CASSYQEGGGEGYEQYF. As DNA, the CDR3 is TGTGCCAGCAGTTACCAGGAAGGAGGGGGAGAAGGCTACGAGCAGTACTTC.

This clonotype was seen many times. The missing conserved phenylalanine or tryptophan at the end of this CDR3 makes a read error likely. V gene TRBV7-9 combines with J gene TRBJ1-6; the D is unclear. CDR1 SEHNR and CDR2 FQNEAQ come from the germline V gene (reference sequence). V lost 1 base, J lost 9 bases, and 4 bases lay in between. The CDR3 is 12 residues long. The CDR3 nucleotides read TGTGCCAGCAGCTTAGGAGTTTCACCCCTCCACATT. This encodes CASSLGVSPLHI.

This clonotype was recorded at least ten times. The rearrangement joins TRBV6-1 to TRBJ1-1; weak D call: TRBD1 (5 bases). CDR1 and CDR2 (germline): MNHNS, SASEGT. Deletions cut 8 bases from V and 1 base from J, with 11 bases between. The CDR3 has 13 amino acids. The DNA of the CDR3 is TGTGCCAGCGAGGGGAAGCGGAACACTGAAGCTTTCTTT. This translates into CASEGKRNTEAFF.

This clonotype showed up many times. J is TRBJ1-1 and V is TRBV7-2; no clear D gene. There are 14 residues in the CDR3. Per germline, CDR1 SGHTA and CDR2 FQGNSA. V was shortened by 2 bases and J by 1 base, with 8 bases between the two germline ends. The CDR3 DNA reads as TGTGCCAGCAGCTTATTCGACACGAACACTGAAGCTTTCTTT. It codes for CASSLFDTNTEAFF.

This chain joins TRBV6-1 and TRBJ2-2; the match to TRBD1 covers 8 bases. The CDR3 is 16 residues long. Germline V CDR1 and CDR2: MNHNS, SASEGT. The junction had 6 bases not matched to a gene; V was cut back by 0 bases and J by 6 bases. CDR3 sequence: CASSEAATGAAGELFF. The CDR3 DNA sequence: TGTGCCAGCAGTGAAGCGGCGACAGGGGCGGCCGGGGAGCTGTTTTTT.

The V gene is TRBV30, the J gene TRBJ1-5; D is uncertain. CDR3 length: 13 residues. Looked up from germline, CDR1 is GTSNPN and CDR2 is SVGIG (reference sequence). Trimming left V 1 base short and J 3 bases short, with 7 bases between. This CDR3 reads CAWSGKSNQPQHF. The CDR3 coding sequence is TGTGCCTGGAGTGGGAAGTCCAATCAGCCCCAGCATTTT.

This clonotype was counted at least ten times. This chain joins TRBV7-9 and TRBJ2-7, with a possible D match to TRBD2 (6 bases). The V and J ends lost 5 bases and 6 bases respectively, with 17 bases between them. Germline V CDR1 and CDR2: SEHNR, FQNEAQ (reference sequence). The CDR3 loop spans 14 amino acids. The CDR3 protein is CASSLPWTGGEQYF. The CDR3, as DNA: TGTGCCAGCAGCCTACCTTGGACCGGGGGCGAGCAGTACTTC.

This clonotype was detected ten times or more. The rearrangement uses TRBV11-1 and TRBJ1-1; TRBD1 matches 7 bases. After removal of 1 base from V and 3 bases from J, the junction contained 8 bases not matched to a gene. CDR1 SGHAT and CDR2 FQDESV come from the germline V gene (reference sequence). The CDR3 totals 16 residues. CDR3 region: CASSLGAGGKDTEAFF. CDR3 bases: TGTGCCAGCAGCTTAGGGGCAGGGGGAAAGGACACTGAAGCTTTCTTT.

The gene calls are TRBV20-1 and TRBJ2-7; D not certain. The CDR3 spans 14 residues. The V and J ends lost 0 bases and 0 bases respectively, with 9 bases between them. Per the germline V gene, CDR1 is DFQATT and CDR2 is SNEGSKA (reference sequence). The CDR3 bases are TGCAGTGCTAGAGAAAGAGATCTCTCCTACGAGCAGTACTTC. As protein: CSARERDLSYEQYF.

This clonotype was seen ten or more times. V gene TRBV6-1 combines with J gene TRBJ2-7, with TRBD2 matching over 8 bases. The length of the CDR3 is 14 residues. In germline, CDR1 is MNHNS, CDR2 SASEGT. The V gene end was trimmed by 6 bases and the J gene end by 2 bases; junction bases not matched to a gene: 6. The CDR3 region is CASSSSGSPYEQYF. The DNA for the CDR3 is TGTGCCAGCAGCTCAAGCGGGAGTCCCTACGAGCAGTACTTC.